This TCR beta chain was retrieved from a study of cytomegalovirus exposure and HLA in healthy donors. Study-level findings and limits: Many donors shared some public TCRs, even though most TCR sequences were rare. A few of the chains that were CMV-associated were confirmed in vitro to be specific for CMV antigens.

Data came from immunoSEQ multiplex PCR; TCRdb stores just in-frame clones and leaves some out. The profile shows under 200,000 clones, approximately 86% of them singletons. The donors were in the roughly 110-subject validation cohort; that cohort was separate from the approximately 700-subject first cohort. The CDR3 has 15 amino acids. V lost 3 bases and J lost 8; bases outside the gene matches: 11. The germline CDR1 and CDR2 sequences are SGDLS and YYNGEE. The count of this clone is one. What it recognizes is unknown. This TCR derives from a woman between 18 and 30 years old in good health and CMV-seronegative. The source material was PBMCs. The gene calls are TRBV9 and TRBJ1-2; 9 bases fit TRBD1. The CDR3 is CASSGRQGGPEGYTF. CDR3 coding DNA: TGTGCCAGCAGCGGGAGACAGGGGGGACCTGAAGGCTACACCTTC.